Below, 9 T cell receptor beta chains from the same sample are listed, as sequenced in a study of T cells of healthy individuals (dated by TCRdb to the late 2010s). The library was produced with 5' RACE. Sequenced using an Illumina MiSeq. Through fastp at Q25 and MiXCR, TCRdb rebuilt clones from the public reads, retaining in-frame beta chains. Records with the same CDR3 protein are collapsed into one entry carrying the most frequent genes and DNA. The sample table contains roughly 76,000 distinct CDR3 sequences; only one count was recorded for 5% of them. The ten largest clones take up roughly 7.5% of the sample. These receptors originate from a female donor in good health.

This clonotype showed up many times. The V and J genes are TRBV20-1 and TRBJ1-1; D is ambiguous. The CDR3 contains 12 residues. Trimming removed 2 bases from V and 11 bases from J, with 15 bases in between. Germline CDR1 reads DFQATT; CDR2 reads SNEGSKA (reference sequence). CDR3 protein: CSARPGEIVAFF. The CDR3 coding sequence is TGCAGTGCTAGACCTGGGGAGATTGTGGCTTTCTTT.

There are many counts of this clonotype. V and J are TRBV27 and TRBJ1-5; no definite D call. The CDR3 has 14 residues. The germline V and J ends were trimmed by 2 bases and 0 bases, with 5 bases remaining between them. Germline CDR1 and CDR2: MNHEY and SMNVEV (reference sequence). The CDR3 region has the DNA TGTGCCAGCAGTTTAGGGGTTAGCAATCAGCCCCAGCATTTT. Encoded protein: CASSLGVSNQPQHF.

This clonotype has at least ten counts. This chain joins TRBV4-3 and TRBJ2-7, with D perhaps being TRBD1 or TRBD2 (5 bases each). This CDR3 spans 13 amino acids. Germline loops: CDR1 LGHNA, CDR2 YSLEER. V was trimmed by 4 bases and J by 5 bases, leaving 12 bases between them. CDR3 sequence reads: CASSLRDGNEQYF. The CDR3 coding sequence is TGCGCCAGCAGCCTTCGGGACGGTAACGAGCAGTACTTC.

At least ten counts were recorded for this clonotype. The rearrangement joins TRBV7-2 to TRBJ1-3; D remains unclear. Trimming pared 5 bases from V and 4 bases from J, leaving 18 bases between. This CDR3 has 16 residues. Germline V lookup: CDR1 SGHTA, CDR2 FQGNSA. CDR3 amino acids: CASSIGGFFLGNTIYF. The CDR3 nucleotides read TGTGCCAGCAGCATAGGAGGATTTTTCCTCGGAAACACCATATATTTT.

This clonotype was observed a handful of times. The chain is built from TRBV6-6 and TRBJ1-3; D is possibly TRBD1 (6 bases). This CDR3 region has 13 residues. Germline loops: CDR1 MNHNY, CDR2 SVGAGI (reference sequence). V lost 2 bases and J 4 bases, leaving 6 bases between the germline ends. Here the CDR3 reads CASSYGGGNTIYF. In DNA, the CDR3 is TGTGCCAGCAGTTACGGGGGCGGAAACACCATATATTTT.

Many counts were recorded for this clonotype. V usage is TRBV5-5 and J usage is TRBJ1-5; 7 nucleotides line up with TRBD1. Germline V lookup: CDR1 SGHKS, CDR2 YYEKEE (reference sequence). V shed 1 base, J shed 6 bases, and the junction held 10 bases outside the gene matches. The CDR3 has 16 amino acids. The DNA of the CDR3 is TGTGCCAGCAGCTTGAGACCAGGACAGGACAGTCAGCCCCAGCATTTT. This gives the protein CASSLRPGQDSQPQHF.

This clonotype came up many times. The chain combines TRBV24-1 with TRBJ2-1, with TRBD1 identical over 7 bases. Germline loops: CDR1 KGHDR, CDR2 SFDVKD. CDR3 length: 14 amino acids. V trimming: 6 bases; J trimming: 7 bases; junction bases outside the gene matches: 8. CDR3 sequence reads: CATSSQQGKNEQFF. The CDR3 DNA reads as TGTGCCACCAGTTCCCAACAGGGGAAGAATGAGCAGTTCTTC.

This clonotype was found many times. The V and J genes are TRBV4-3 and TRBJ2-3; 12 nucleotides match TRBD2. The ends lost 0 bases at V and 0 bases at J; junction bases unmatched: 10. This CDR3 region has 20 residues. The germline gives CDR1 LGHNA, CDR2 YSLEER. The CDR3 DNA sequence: TGCGCCAGCAGCCAAGACCTGGGACTAGCGGGCCGAAGTAGCACAGATACGCAGTATTTT. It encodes CASSQDLGLAGRSSTDTQYF.

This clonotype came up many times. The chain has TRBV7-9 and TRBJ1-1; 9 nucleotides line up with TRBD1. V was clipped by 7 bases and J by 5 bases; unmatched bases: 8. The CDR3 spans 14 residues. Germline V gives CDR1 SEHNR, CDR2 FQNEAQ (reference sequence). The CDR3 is CASTIQGADTEAFF. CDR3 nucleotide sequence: TGTGCCAGCACCATACAGGGGGCAGATACTGAAGCTTTCTTT. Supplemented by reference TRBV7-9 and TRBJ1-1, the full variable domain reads DTGVSQNPRHKITKRGQNVTFRCDPISEHNRLYWYRQTLGQGPEFLTYFQNEAQLEKSRLLSDRFSAERPKGSFSTLEIQRTEQGDSAMYLCASTIQGADTEAFFGQGTRLTVV.